This T cell receptor beta chain derives from a study of Graves' ophthalmopathy and Graves' hyperthyroidism. Researchers took RNA transcripts and amplified TCR beta CDR3 regions from them. The authors performed first-round RT-PCR with HTBI primers and then a second-round multiplex PCR. TCRdb processed the multiplex PCR reads anew with MiXCR; each CDR3 protein has one entry. This table has almost 750,000 distinct CDR3 sequences, roughly 40% appearing once. The CDR3 extends over 14 amino acids. The germline CDR1 and CDR2 sequences are SGHDT and YYEEEE. V dropped 4 bases and J dropped 7 bases, with 17 bases sitting between them. This clonotype was recorded a few times.

The chain recombines TRBV5-6 with TRBJ1-2, with unresolved D. The sample comprised peripheral blood. The receptor was derived from an adult man with Graves' ophthalmopathy. The CDR3 protein is CASSLGLGHSGYTF. The CDR3 nucleotides read TGTGCCAGCAGCCTGGGGTTGGGCCATTCTGGCTACACCTTC.